Included here is one T cell receptor beta chain sequence, with context. The junction had 17 bases not matched to a gene; V was cut back by 5 bases and J by 13 bases. This CDR3 is 17 amino acids long. The germline gives CDR1 SGHTA, CDR2 FQGNSA. This sample was included in a study of blood T cell repertoires in COVID-19. Study background: Samples taken during acute and convalescent COVID-19 were collected in the United States, Italy and Spain.

The method was immunoSEQ multiplex PCR; TCRdb's version includes in-frame clones alone and lacks a portion of them. The sample contains roughly 400,000 clones, over 75% of which appear only once. The clonotype was recovered from a woman aged 55-70 years with COVID-19, enrolled during active disease. The sample consisted of peripheral blood. The gene calls are TRBV7-2 and TRBJ2-3, with TRBD2 matching 14 bases. In DNA form, the CDR3 reads TGTGCCAGCAGCACCCACAAGACTAGCGGGGGGGCAGAAGTAAAGTATTTT. It translates to CASSTHKTSGGAEVKYF.